This paragraph covers one T cell receptor (beta chain) sequence. This sample stems from a study of cytomegalovirus exposure and HLA in healthy donors. The PCR contained 60 Vbeta and 13 Jbeta primers. Data came from immunoSEQ multiplex PCR; TCRdb stores just in-frame clones and leaves some out. The table lists a few hundred thousand clones, less than 80% of them singletons. The germline CDR1 and CDR2 sequences are SEHNR and FQNEAQ (reference sequence). The CDR3 is made up of 14 amino acids. Trimming removed 2 bases at V and 7 bases at J, with 11 bases between. What was sequenced was PBMCs. The rearrangement joins TRBV7-9 to TRBJ1-4; D is uncertain. The sequence came from a girl aged 2-10 years in good health and CMV-seronegative. The chain's CDR3 is CASSLTMSGEKLFF. The CDR3 region has the DNA TGTGCCAGCAGCTTAACCATGAGCGGTGAAAAACTGTTTTTT. The full variable domain, in which reference TRBV7-9 and TRBJ1-4 provide the parts outside the CDR3, is DTGVSQNPRHKITKRGQNVTFRCDPISEHNRLYWYRQTLGQGPEFLTYFQNEAQLEKSRLLSDRFSAERPKGSFSTLEIQRTEQGDSAMYLCASSLTMSGEKLFFGSGTQLSVL.